This TCR beta chain emerged from a study of blood T cells in healthy people across ages. This clonotype was found a few times. The DNA is left out, because the CDR3 cannot be placed on it with certainty; the CDR3 is given as TCRdb lists it. A second about 7 to 11 cycle PCR used barcoded and J-beta primers. Every cDNA molecule carried a tag from a template-switch adaptor bearing 12 random nucleotides. TCRdb re-called the 5' RACE reads with MiXCR, one entry per CDR3 protein. Counted here are about 780,000 distinct CDR3 sequences, about half occurring once; the ten biggest clones make up 15% to 20%. Germline lookup yields CDR1 LNHDA and CDR2 SQIVND (reference sequence). From its first to its last residue, the CDR3 has 13 amino acids.

The chain employs TRBV19 and TRBJ2-5. The receptor was isolated from a man aged 80 or over in good health. Material for sequencing was blood. The CDR3 loop reads CASSSTSAETQYF.